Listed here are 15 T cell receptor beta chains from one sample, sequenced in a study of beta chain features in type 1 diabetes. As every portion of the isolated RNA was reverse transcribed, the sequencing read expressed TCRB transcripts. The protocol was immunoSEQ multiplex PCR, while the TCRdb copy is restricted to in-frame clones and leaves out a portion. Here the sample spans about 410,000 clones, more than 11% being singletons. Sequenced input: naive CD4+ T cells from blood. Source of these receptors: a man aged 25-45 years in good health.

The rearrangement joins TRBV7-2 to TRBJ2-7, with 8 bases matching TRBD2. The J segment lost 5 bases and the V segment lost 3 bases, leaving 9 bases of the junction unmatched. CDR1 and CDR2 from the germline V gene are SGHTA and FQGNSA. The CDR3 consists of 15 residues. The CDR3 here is CASSLGLGVMNEQYF. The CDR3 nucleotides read TGTGCCAGCAGCTTGGGACTAGGGGTGATGAACGAGCAGTACTTC.

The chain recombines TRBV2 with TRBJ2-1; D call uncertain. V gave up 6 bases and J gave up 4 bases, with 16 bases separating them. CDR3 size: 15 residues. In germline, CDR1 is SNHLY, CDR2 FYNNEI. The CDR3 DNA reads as TGTGCCAGCAGGCCTCAGTTCCGGGCATACAATGAGCAGTTCTTC. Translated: CASRPQFRAYNEQFF.

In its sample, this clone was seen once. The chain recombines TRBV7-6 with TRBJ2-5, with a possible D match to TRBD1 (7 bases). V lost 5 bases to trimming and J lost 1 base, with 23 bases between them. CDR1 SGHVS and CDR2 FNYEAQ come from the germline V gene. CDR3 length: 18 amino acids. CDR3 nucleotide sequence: TGTGCCAGCAGCCTAGGCACAAACAGGGGACTGATCCAAGAGACCCAGTACTTC. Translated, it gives CASSLGTNRGLIQETQYF.

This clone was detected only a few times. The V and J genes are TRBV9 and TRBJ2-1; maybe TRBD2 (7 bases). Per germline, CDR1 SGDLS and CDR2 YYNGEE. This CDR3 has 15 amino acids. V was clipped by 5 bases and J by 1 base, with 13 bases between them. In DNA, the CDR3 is TGTGCCAGCAGTTACAGGGAGGGTTCCTACAATGAGCAGTTCTTC. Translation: CASSYREGSYNEQFF.

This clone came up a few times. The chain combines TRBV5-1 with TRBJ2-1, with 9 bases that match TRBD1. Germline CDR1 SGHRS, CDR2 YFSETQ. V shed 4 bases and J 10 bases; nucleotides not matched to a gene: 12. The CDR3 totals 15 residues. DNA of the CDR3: TGCGCCAGCAGCCCACCAGGGACAGGGAGAGGAGAGCAGTTCTTC. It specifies CASSPPGTGRGEQFF. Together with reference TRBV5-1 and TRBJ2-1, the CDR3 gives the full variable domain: KAGVTQTPRYLIKTRGQQVTLSCSPISGHRSVSWYQQTPGQGLQFLFEYFSETQRNKGNFPGRFSGRQFSNSRSEMNVSTLELGDSALYLCASSPPGTGRGEQFFGPGTRLTVL.

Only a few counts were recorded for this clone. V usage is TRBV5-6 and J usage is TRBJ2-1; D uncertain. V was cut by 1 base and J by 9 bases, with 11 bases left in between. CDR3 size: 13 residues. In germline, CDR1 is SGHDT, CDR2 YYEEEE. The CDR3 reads CASSLRERSEQFF. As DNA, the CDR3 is TGTGCCAGCAGCTTGAGGGAACGATCTGAGCAGTTCTTC.

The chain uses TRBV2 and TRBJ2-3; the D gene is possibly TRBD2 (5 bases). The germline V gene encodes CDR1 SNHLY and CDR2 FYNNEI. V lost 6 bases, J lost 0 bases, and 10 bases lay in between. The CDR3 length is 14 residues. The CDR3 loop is CASSLATSTDTQYF. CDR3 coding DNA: TGTGCCAGCAGCCTAGCTACTAGCACAGATACGCAGTATTTT. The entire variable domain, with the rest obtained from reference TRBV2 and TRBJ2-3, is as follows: EPEVTQTPSHQVTQMGQEVILRCVPISNHLYFYWYRQILGQKVEFLVSFYNNEISEKSEIFDDQFSVERPDGSNFTLKIRSTKLEDSAMYFCASSLATSTDTQYFGPGTRLTVL.

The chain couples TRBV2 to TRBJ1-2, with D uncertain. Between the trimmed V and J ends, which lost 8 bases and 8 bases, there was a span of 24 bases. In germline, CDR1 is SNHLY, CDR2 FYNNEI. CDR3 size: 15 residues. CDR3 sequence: CASREKTEVREGYTF. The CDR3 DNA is TGTGCCAGCCGAGAGAAGACCGAGGTACGGGAAGGCTACACCTTC.

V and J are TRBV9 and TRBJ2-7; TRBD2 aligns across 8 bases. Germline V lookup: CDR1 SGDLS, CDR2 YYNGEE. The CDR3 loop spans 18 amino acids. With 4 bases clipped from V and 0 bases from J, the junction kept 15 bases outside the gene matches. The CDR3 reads CASSPLSGGHPNSYEQYV. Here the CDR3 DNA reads TGTGCCAGCAGCCCGCTTTCGGGAGGGCACCCAAACTCCTACGAGCAGTACGTC.

CDR3 residues: CASSHQGLNTEAFF. In DNA, the CDR3 is TGCGCCAGCAGCCATCAGGGTTTGAACACTGAAGCTTTCTTT. The chain carries TRBV4-3 and TRBJ1-1, with TRBD1 as a possible D gene (5 bases). The V end was cut by 3 bases, the J end by 0 bases, with 8 bases between. Looked up from germline, CDR1 is LGHNA and CDR2 is YSLEER. This CDR3 is 14 amino acids long.

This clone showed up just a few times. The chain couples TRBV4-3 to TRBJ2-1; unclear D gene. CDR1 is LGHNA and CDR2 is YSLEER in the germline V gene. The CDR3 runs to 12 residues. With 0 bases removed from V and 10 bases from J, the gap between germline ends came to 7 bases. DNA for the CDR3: TGCGCCAGCAGCCAAGATCTGCAAGAGCAGTTCTTC. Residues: CASSQDLQEQFF.

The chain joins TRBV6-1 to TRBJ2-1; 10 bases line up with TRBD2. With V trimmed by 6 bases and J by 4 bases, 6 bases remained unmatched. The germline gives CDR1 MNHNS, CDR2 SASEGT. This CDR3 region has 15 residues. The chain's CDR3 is CASRLAGGPYNEQFF. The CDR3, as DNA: TGTGCCAGCAGGTTAGCGGGAGGACCATACAATGAGCAGTTCTTC.

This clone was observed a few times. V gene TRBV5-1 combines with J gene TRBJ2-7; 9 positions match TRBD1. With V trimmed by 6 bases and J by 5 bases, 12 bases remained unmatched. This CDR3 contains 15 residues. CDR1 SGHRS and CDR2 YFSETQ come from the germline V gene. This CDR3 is CASIWEDRGVHEQYF. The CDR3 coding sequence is TGCGCCAGCATCTGGGAGGACAGGGGAGTCCACGAGCAGTACTTC.

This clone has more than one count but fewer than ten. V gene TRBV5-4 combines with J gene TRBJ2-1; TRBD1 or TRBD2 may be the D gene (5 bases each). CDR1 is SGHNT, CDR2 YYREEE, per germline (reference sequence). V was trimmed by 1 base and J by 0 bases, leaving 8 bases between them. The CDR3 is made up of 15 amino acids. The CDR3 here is CASSLRGGSYNEQFF. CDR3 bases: TGTGCCAGCAGCTTGCGTGGGGGCTCCTACAATGAGCAGTTCTTC.

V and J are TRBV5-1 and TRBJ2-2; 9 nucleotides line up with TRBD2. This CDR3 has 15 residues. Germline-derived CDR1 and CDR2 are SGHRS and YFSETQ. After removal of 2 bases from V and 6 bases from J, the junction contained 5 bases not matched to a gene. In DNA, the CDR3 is TGCGCCAGCAGCTTTAGCGGGAGTGGGGCCGGGGAGCTGTTTTTT. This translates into CASSFSGSGAGELFF.